This TCR beta chain was sequenced during a study of T cell responses to AZD1222 COVID-19 vaccine. Broader study findings: It should be noted that donors were predominantly white British and more often female, and clonal diversity was possibly underestimated. Spike-specific TCR breadth and depth grew following two AZD1222 doses.

Pooling covered second doses at about 4 or about 12 weeks. Produced via immunoSEQ multiplex PCR; TCRdb's table is partial and in-frame only. The table lists more than 110,000 clones, 85% to 90% of them singletons. The V end was cut by 3 bases, the J end by 5 bases, with 14 bases between. CDR3 length equals 15 residues. Germline V lookup: CDR1 KGHSH, CDR2 LQKENI. As to this clone: Antigen: not known.

The sequencing here drew on peripheral blood, taken 28 days after the second AZD1222 dose. This chain connects TRBV18 to TRBJ2-1; possibly TRBD1 for D (6 bases). The clonotype comes from an adult who received the AZD1222 COVID-19 vaccine. CDR3 protein: CASSPVTGQNNEQFF. CDR3 nucleotides: TGTGCCAGCTCACCCGTGACAGGACAGAACAATGAGCAGTTCTTC. Using reference TRBV18 and TRBJ2-1 for the parts outside the CDR3, the full variable domain is NAGVMQNPRHLVRRRGQEARLRCSPMKGHSHVYWYRQLPEEGLKFMVYLQKENIIDESGMPKERFSAEFPKEGPSILRIQQVVRGDSAAYFCASSPVTGQNNEQFFGPGTRLTVL.